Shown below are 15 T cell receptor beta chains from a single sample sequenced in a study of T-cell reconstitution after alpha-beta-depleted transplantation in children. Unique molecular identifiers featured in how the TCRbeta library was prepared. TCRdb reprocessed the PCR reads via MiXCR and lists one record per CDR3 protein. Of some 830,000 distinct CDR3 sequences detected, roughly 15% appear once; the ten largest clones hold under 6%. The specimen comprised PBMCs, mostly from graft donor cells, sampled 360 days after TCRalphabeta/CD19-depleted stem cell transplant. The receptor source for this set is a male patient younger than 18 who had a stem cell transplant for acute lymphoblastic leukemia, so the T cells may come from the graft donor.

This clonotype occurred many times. DNA of the CDR3: TGCAGTGTGGGCAGAAGGGTAGGCAATCAGCCCCAGCATTTT. As protein: CSVGRRVGNQPQHF. The chain joins TRBV20-1 to TRBJ1-5; D is ambiguous. Trimming pared 7 bases from V and 2 bases from J, leaving 15 bases between. This CDR3 contains 14 residues. The germline V gene encodes CDR1 DFQATT and CDR2 SNEGSKA (reference sequence).

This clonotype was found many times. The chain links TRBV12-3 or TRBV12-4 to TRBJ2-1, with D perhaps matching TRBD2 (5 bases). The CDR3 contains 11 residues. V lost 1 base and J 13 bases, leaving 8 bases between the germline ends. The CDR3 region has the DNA TGTGCCAGCAGTTTAGGACTATTTCAGTTCTTC. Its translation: CASSLGLFQFF.

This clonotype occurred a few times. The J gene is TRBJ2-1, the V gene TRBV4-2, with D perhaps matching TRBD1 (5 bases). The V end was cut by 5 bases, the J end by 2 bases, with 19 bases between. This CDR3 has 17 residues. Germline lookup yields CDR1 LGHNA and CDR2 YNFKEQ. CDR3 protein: CASSSTPVGAPYNEQFF. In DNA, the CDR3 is TGTGCCAGCAGCTCCACGCCCGTAGGGGCGCCCTACAATGAGCAGTTCTTC.

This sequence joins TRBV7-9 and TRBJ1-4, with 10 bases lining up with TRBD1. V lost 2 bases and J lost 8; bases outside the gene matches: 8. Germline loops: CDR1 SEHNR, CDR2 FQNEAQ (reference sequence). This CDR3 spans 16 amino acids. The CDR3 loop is CASSLPPGQGKEKLFF. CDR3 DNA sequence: TGTGCCAGCAGCTTACCGCCGGGACAGGGGAAAGAAAAACTGTTTTTT.

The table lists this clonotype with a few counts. Here the CDR3 DNA reads TGTGCCAGCCGGTCCGGGGCTACCGGCGACACTGAAGCTTTCTTT. Translation gives CASRSGATGDTEAFF. The chain has TRBV27 and TRBJ1-1; D might be TRBD1 (5 bases). The V end was cut by 8 bases, the J end by 3 bases, with 19 bases between. This CDR3 has 15 residues. In germline, CDR1 is MNHEY, CDR2 SMNVEV (reference sequence).

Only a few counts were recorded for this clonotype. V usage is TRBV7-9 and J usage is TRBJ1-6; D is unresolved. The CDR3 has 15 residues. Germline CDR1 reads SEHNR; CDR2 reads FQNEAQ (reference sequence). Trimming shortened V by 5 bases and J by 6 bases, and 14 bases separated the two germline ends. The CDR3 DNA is TGTGCCAGCAGCCGGTACAGCTTGGGTAATTCACCCCTCCACTTT. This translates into CASSRYSLGNSPLHF. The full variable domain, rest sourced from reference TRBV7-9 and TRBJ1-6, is DTGVSQNPRHKITKRGQNVTFRCDPISEHNRLYWYRQTLGQGPEFLTYFQNEAQLEKSRLLSDRFSAERPKGSFSTLEIQRTEQGDSAMYLCASSRYSLGNSPLHFGNGTRLTVT.

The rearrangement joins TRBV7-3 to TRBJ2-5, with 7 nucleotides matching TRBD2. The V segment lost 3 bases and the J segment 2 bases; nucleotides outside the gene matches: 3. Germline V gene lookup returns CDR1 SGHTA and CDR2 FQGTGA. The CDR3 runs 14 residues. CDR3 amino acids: CASSLYGRQETQYF. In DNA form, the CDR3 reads TGTGCCAGCAGCTTGTACGGGAGGCAAGAGACCCAGTACTTC.

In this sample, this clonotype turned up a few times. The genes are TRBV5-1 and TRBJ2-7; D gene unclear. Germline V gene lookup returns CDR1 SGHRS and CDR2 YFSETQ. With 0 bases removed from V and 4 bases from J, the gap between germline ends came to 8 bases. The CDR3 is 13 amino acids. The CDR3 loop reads CASSLEAWYEQYF. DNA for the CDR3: TGCGCCAGCAGCTTGGAGGCTTGGTACGAGCAGTACTTC.

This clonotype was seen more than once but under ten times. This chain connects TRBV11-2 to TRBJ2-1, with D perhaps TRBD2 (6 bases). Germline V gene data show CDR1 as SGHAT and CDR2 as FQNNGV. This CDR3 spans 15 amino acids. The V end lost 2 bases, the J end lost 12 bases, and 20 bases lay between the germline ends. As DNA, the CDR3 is TGTGCCAGCAGCTTAAGCCCCGGGACTGGGGAACGGCAGTTCTTC. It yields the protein CASSLSPGTGERQFF.

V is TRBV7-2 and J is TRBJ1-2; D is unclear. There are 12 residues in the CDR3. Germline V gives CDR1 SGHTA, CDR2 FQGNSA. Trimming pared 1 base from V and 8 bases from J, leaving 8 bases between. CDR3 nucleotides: TGTGCCAGCAGCTTAGTTGGGTTCGGCTACACCTTC. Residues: CASSLVGFGYTF.

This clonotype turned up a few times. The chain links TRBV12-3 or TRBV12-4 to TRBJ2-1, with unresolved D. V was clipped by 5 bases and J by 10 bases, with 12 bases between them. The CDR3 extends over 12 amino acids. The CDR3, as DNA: TGTGCCAGCAGTCCGGGTTTCGTGGAGCAGTTCTTC. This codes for CASSPGFVEQFF.

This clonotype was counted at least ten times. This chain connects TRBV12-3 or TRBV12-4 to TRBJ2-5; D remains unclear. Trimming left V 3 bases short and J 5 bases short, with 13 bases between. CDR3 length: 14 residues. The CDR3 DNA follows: TGTGCCAGCAGTTTTCCCCCAAGTCGGGAGACCCAGTACTTC. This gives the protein CASSFPPSRETQYF.

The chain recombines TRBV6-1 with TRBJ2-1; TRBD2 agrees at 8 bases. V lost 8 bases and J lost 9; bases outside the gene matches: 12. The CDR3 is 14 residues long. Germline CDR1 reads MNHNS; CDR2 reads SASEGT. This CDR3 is CASLAGAHRGEQFF. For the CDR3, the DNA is TGTGCCAGCCTAGCGGGTGCCCATCGGGGTGAGCAGTTCTTC.

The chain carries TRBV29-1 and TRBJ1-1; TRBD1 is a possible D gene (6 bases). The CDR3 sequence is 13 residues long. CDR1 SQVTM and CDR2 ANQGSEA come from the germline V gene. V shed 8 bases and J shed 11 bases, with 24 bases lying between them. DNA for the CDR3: TGCAGCACCTCCGGCGGGGGCCTAACCGGGGCTTTCTTT. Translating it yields CSTSGGGLTGAFF. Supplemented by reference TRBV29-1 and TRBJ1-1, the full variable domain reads SAVISQKPSRDICQRGTSLTIQCQVDSQVTMMFWYRQQPGQSLTLIATANQGSEATYESGFVIDKFPISRPNLTFSTLTVSNMSPEDSSIYLCSTSGGGLTGAFFGQGTRLTVV.

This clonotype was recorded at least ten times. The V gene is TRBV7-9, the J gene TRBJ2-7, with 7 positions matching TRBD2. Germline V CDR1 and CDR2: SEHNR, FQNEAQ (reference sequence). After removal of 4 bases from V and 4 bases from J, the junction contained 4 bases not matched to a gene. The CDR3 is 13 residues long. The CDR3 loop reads CASSWSGIYEQYF. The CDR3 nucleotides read TGTGCCAGCAGCTGGAGCGGGATATACGAGCAGTACTTC.